The 5 T cell receptor beta chains in this list originate from one sample, sequenced in a study of blood T cell repertoires in COVID-19 (dated by TCRdb to the early 2020s). The library was generated by the immunoSEQ multiplex PCR assay. Drawn from immuneACCESS, this table holds only the in-frame rearrangements with V and J called that TCRdb kept. Clones are partly lost; checked studies trace under half to an unresolved V gene and leave the rest unexplained. The sample records 60,000 to 75,000 clones, around 80% of which are singletons. Approximately 12% of the sample goes to the ten largest clones. What was sequenced was peripheral blood. Source of these receptors: a human donor in a cohort sampled during active COVID-19.

V is TRBV14 and J is TRBJ1-1; no reliable D call. This CDR3 region has 13 residues. CDR1 SGHDN and CDR2 FVKESK come from the germline V gene. The V end lost 1 base, the J end lost 1 base, and 4 bases lay between the germline ends. The CDR3 loop reads CASSQVSNTEAFF. CDR3 DNA sequence: TGTGCCAGCAGCCAAGTATCGAACACTGAAGCTTTCTTT.

This clone was seen just once. V usage is TRBV6-4 and J usage is TRBJ2-1; 13 positions match TRBD2. V shed 4 bases, J shed 10 bases, and the junction held 4 bases outside the gene matches. CDR1 and CDR2 from the germline V gene are MRHNA and SNTAGT. CDR3 size: 14 residues. In DNA form, the CDR3 reads TGTGCCAGCAGTGCTTCGACTAGCGGGGGGGAGCAGTTCTTC. Its translation: CASSASTSGGEQFF.

The chain employs TRBV6-5 and TRBJ1-2; D is perhaps TRBD1 (5 bases). The CDR3 is 15 residues long. Looked up from germline, CDR1 is MNHEY and CDR2 is SVGAGI. With 2 bases removed from V and 8 bases from J, the gap between germline ends came to 18 bases. The CDR3 here is CASSYLLGGAEGYTF. As DNA, the CDR3 is TGTGCCAGCAGTTACCTCCTCGGAGGGGCGGAAGGCTACACCTTC.

A few counts support this clone. The chain employs TRBV3-1 (or the pseudogene TRBV3-2) and TRBJ1-2; no firm D call. Per the germline V gene, CDR1 is LGHDT and CDR2 is YNNKEL (reference sequence). The ends were cut back, 1 base at V and 3 bases at J, with 6 bases in the middle. The CDR3 runs to 13 residues. CDR3 loop: CASSQARDYGYTF. CDR3 DNA sequence: TGTGCCAGCAGCCAAGCGCGGGACTATGGCTACACCTTC.

This chain joins TRBV5-5 and TRBJ2-7; the D is unclear. CDR3 length equals 15 residues. The germline gives CDR1 SGHKS, CDR2 YYEKEE (reference sequence). The V end was cut by 0 bases, the J end by 0 bases, with 10 bases between. CDR3 nucleotide sequence: TGTGCCAGCAGCTTGGAGGCAGCTAGCTCCTACGAGCAGTACTTC. Residues: CASSLEAASSYEQYF.